This is a list of T cell receptor beta chains from one sample in a study of blood T cell repertoires in COVID-19. Clones were read by immunoSEQ multiplex PCR, and TCRdb kept only the in-frame ones, dropping some. The table includes about 180,000 clones, approximately 80% detected once. Sequenced material: PBMCs or T cells enriched from blood (not recorded which). These receptors were obtained from a man aged 55-75 years who had been exposed to COVID-19. Both conserved end residues are part of each CDR3. D genes are given only for firm matches. Size tells how often a clone was seen (once, few, many) or the class of an expanded clone, and some rows leave it out.

V gene	J gene	D gene	clone size	CDR3 DNA	CDR3 protein
TRBV28	TRBJ1-2	.	.	TGTGCCAGCAGCGAGGCGTCTGACTATGGCTACACCTTC	CASSEASDYGYTF
TRBV19	TRBJ1-1	.	.	TGTGCCAGTAGTGCCAGGAACACTGAAGCTTTCTTT	CASSARNTEAFF
TRBV5-1	TRBJ2-1	.	.	TGCGCCAGCAGCTTGGTGTCAGGGGGGTATGAGCAGTTCTTC	CASSLVSGGYEQFF
TRBV5-1	TRBJ1-2	.	.	TGCGCCAGCAGCTTGTTTAATACAGCTACTAACTATGGCTACACCTTC	CASSLFNTATNYGYTF
TRBV7-9	TRBJ2-7	TRBD2	.	TGTGCCAGCAGCCAAAGCGGGAGGGCCGGCTACGAGCAGTACTTC	CASSQSGRAGYEQYF
TRBV7-3	TRBJ2-2	TRBD1	.	TGTGCCAGCCAAAACCGGGACAGGGGATACACCGGGGAGCTGTTTTTT	CASQNRDRGYTGELFF
TRBV30	TRBJ2-7	TRBD2	.	TGTGCCTGGAGTGTACGAGGACTAGCGGGCACTTTTTCCTACGAGCAGTACTTC	CAWSVRGLAGTFSYEQYF
TRBV27	TRBJ2-7	.	.	TGTGCCAGCAAGACTACCGGGAGCTCCTACGAGCAGTACTTC	CASKTTGSSYEQYF
TRBV5-4	TRBJ2-1	TRBD1	.	TGTGCCAGCAGTTACGGGACAGACTTGTCTAATGAGCAGTTCTTC	CASSYGTDLSNEQFF
TRBV7-2	TRBJ1-1	.	.	TGTGCCAGCAGCTACGGACAGCAGAACACTGAAGCTTTCTTT	CASSYGQQNTEAFF
TRBV3-1/TRBV3-2	TRBJ2-7	TRBD1	.	TGTGCCAGCAGCCAAGATGTGGGGACAGGGGGCGCCGAGCAGTACTTC	CASSQDVGTGGAEQYF
TRBV29-1	TRBJ1-2	TRBD1	.	TGCAGCGCTCAGACAGGGGCAGTCTATGGCTACACCTTC	CSAQTGAVYGYTF
TRBV4-1	TRBJ2-7	TRBD2	.	TGCGCCAGCAGCCAAGAAACCACTAGCGGATCCTACGAGCAGTACTTC	CASSQETTSGSYEQYF
TRBV7-6	TRBJ2-1	.	.	TGTGCCAGCAGCAGGAGCTACAATGAGCAGTTCTTC	CASSRSYNEQFF
TRBV5-4	TRBJ2-3	.	once	TGTGCCAGCAGCCAGGGGCCTAGCACAGATACGCAGTATTTT	CASSQGPSTDTQYF
TRBV28	TRBJ1-2	.	.	TGTGCCAGCACCCCGCCGGGGGGGGTCTATGGCTACACCTTC	CASTPPGGVYGYTF
TRBV4-2	TRBJ1-1	.	.	TGTGCCAGCAGCCAAGTGAAGGAGCCGAAAGCTTTCTTT	CASSQVKEPKAFF
TRBV11-2	TRBJ2-5	.	once	TGTGCCAGCAGCTTAGATGATAGGGGAGAGACCCAGTACTTC	CASSLDDRGETQYF
TRBV2	TRBJ2-1	TRBD1	.	TGTGCCAGCAGTGCTCCGGGACAGTCCCACAATGAGCAGTTCTTC	CASSAPGQSHNEQFF
TRBV11-3	TRBJ2-7	TRBD2	few	TGTGCCAGCAGCCGTCCTGGGCTAGCGGGCTACGAGCAGTACTTC	CASSRPGLAGYEQYF
TRBV20-1	TRBJ2-3	TRBD2	.	TGCAGTGCTATTGAGGGACTAGCGGGAGCAGATACGCAGTATTTT	CSAIEGLAGADTQYF
TRBV19	TRBJ1-2	.	.	TGTGCCAGTAGTCCCTCCGTTAGCGCCTATGGCTACACCTTC	CASSPSVSAYGYTF
TRBV18	TRBJ1-1	.	.	TGTGCCAGCTCAATACCAGGGGCGGGGGGCAGGACTGAAGCTTTCTTT	CASSIPGAGGRTEAFF
TRBV7-9	TRBJ2-5	.	.	TGTGCCAGCAGCTTAGTCGGGAGTGGGGAGACCCAGTACTTC	CASSLVGSGETQYF
TRBV6-6	TRBJ2-1	TRBD2	.	TGTGCCAGCAGCCAGGGACTAGCGCCCCCGAATGAGCAGTTCTTC	CASSQGLAPPNEQFF
TRBV7-9	TRBJ2-1	TRBD2	.	TGTGCCAGCAGCCTGACTAGCGGGCCTGCCAATGAGCAGTTCTTC	CASSLTSGPANEQFF
TRBV7-8	TRBJ2-1	.	.	TGTGCCAGCAGCCTGGGGGGATCCTACAATGAGCAGTTCTTC	CASSLGGSYNEQFF
TRBV3-1/TRBV3-2	TRBJ1-2	TRBD1	.	TGTGCCAGCAGTCCCACACGGGACAGCCAGTATGGCTACACCTTC	CASSPTRDSQYGYTF
TRBV7-3	TRBJ2-2	.	.	TGTGCCAGCAGCCCAACCGGGCAGGGGTGGCTAGCGGACACCGGGGAGCTGTTTTTT	CASSPTGQGWLADTGELFF
TRBV7-9	TRBJ2-3	TRBD2	.	TGTGCCAGCAGCCTAAGGATTGGAGCGGGAGGACGGCCAGATACGCAGTATTTT	CASSLRIGAGGRPDTQYF
TRBV7-2	TRBJ2-2	TRBD1	.	TGTGCCAGCAGCCGGGGACAGGGAGGGAGTAACACCGGGGAGCTGTTTTTT	CASSRGQGGSNTGELFF
TRBV3-1/TRBV3-2	TRBJ2-3	.	.	TGTGCCAGCAGCCAAGTACGCGGGGCCACAGATACGCAGTATTTT	CASSQVRGATDTQYF
TRBV6-5	TRBJ2-2	.	once	TGTGCCAGCAGTAGAGGAGGCGGGGAGCTGTTTTTT	CASSRGGGELFF
TRBV5-6	TRBJ1-1	.	.	TGTGCCAGCAGCTTGGTTTCAGGGTGGGGAGCTTTCTTT	CASSLVSGWGAFF
TRBV29-1	TRBJ2-2	.	.	TGCAGCGTTGAATCTGTGAACACCGGGGAGCTGTTTTTT	CSVESVNTGELFF
TRBV6-5	TRBJ1-4	TRBD1	.	TGTGCCAGCACATACGAGACAGGGTCAGAAAAACTGTTTTTT	CASTYETGSEKLFF
TRBV7-3	TRBJ2-3	.	few	TGTGCCAGCAGCCAGGGCGGGGCCAACACAGATACGCAGTATTTT	CASSQGGANTDTQYF
TRBV19	TRBJ2-5	.	.	TGTGCCAGTAAGGAGGGGAGGGACACGGAGACCCAGTACTTC	CASKEGRDTETQYF
TRBV19	TRBJ1-2	.	.	TGTGCCAGTAGTACTCGCCAGGGCCTGGGCTACACCTTC	CASSTRQGLGYTF
TRBV28	TRBJ2-3	.	.	TGTGCCAGCAAGCGAACCGCCTTCACAGATACGCAGTATTTT	CASKRTAFTDTQYF
TRBV6-4	TRBJ2-7	TRBD2	.	TGTGCCAGCAGTGCCACTCTTAGCGGGGAGACATACGAGCAGTACTTC	CASSATLSGETYEQYF
TRBV12-3/TRBV12-4	TRBJ2-7	.	.	TGTGCCAGCAGCCCGACAGGTTCCTACGAGCAGTACTTC	CASSPTGSYEQYF
TRBV7-9	TRBJ1-1	.	.	TGTGCCAGCAGTTCCGCAGGAAGGGGCGCTGAAGCTTTCTTT	CASSSAGRGAEAFF
TRBV30	TRBJ2-7	TRBD1	.	TGTGCCTGGAGTTTCCGACAGGGCAACGAGCAGTACTTC	CAWSFRQGNEQYF
TRBV3-1/TRBV3-2	TRBJ2-7	TRBD1	.	TGTGCCAGCAGCTACTCAGGGGGCGCGTTCTACGAGCAGTACTTC	CASSYSGGAFYEQYF
TRBV5-1	TRBJ2-5	.	.	TGCGCCAGCAGCTTATTAGGGGGCGGGAAAGAGACCCAGTACTTC	CASSLLGGGKETQYF
TRBV5-1	TRBJ1-5	.	.	TGCGCCAGCAGCTTGGGGTCAGGGGCGGGTAGCAATCAGCCCCAGCATTTT	CASSLGSGAGSNQPQHF
TRBV12-3/TRBV12-4	TRBJ1-2	.	.	TGTGCCAGCAGTCCGCAGGGGAACTATGGCTACACCTTC	CASSPQGNYGYTF
TRBV29-1	TRBJ1-2	.	few	TGCAGCGTTGCGCCTCCTGGGCACCCTGGCTACACCTTC	CSVAPPGHPGYTF
TRBV2	TRBJ1-5	.	.	TGTGCCAGTTGGACAGATAGCAATCAGCCCCAGCATTTT	CASWTDSNQPQHF
TRBV29-1	TRBJ1-2	.	.	TGCAGCGTTGAATTTTACGACCCCCAGGATCGGTATGGCTACACCTTC	CSVEFYDPQDRYGYTF
TRBV19	TRBJ2-1	TRBD2	.	TGTGCCACCGGGACTAAGTCAAACGAGCAGTTCTTC	CATGTKSNEQFF
TRBV6-1	TRBJ1-5	TRBD1	.	TGTGCCAGCAGTGAAGATGGGACAGGGCTCATTTGGGTCAATCAGCCCCAGCATTTT	CASSEDGTGLIWVNQPQHF
TRBV6-1	TRBJ1-1	TRBD1	.	TGTGCCAGCAGTGAACGGCTTGGACAGGGGAAAGCTTTCTTT	CASSERLGQGKAFF
TRBV3-1/TRBV3-2	TRBJ2-7	TRBD2	.	TGTGCCAGCAGCCCCTCACATAGCGGGAGGGCTCACGAGCAGTACTTC	CASSPSHSGRAHEQYF
TRBV7-8	TRBJ2-7	.	.	TGTGCCAGCAGCTCCTCCGTATTCTACGAGCAGTACTTC	CASSSSVFYEQYF
TRBV19	TRBJ2-2	TRBD2	few	TGTGCCAGTAGTAAACTCTTAGCGGGATGGGAAACCGGGGAGCTGTTTTTT	CASSKLLAGWETGELFF